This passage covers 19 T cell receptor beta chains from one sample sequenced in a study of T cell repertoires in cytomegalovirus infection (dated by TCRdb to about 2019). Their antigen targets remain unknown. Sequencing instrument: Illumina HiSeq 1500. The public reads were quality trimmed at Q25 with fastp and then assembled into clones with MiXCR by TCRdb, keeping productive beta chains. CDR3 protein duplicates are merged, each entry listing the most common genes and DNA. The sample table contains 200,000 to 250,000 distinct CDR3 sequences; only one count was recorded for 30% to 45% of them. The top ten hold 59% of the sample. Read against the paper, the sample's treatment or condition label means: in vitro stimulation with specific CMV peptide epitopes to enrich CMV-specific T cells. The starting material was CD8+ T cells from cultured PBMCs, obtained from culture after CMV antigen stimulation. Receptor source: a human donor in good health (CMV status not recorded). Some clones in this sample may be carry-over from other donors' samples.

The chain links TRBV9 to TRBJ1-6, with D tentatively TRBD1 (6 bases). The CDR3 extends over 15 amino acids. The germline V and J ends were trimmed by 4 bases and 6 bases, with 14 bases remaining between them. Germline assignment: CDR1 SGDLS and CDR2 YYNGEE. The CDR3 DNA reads TGTGCCAGCAGCAATAATGGGGGGCCTAATTCACCCCTCCACTTT. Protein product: CASSNNGGPNSPLHF.

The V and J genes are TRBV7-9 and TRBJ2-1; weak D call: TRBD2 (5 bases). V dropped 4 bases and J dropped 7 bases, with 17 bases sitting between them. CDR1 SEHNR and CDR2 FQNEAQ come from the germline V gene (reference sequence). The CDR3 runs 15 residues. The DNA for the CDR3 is TGTGCCAGCAGCTCCCGGACTCCAACGTGGAATGAGCAGTTCTTC. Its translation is CASSSRTPTWNEQFF.

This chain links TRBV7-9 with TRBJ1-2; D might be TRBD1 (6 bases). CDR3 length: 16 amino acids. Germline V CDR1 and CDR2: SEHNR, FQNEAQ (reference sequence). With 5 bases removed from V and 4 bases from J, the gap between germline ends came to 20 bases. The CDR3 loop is CASSPYPTGGAYGYTF. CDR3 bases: TGTGCCAGCAGCCCCTACCCGACAGGAGGGGCCTATGGCTACACCTTC.

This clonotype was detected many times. The chain's CDR3 is CASSLVLAADTQYF. The CDR3 DNA follows: TGTGCCAGCAGCTTAGTGCTAGCTGCGGATACGCAGTATTTT. J is TRBJ2-3 and V is TRBV7-2; perhaps TRBD2 as D (5 bases). CDR3 length equals 14 residues. Germline CDR1 reads SGHTA; CDR2 reads FQGNSA. V gave up 1 base and J gave up 6 bases, with 11 bases separating them.

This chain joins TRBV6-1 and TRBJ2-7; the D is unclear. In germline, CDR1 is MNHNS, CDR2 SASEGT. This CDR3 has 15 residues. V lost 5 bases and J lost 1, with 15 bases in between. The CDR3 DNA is TGTGCCAGCAGTCCCGACTGGATCGGGTCCTACGAGCAGTACTTC. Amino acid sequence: CASSPDWIGSYEQYF.

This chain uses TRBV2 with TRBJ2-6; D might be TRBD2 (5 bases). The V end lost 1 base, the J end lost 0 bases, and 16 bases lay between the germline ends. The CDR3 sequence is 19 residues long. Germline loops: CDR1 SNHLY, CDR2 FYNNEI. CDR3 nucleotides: TGTGCCAGCAGTGAAGAGGACTGGGCGTACATCTCTGGGGCCAACGTCCTGACTTTC. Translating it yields CASSEEDWAYISGANVLTF.

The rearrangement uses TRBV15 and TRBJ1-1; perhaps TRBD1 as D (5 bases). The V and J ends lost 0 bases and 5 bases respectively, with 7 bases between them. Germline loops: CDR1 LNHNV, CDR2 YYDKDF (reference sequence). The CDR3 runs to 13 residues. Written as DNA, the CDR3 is TGTGCCACCAGCAGAGAGGGGGTAACTGAAGCTTTCTTT. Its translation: CATSREGVTEAFF.

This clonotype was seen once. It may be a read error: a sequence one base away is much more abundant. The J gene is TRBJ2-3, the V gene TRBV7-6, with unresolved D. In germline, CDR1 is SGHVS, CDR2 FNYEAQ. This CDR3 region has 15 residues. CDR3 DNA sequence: TGTGCCAGAAGCTTAGCTGGAAGTCAAACAGATACGCAGTATTTT. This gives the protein CARSLAGSQTDTQYF.

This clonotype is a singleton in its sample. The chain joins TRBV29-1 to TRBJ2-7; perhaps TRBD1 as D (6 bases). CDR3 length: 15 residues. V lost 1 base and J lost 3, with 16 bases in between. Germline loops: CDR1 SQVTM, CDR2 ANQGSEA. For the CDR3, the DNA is TGCAGCGTTGAAGGCGCCGGGACATATCACTACGAGCAGTACTTC. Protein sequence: CSVEGAGTYHYEQYF.

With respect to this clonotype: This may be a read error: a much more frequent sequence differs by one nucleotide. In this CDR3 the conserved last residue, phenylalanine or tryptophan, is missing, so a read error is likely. DNA of the CDR3: TGTGCCAGCAGCTTAGCAGGCTTGAGCTCCTACAATGAGCAGTTCATC. Translated: CASSLAGLSSYNEQFI. The chain carries TRBV7-2 and TRBJ2-1, with D hard to call. Germline V gives CDR1 SGHTA, CDR2 FQGNSA. Trimming took 0 bases from V and 0 from J, leaving 9 bases between them. The CDR3 has 16 amino acids.

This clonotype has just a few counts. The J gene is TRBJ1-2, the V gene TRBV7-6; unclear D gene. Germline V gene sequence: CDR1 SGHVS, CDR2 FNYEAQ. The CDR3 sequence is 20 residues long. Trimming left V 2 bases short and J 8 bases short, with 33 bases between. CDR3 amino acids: CASSLTTRTLPNPLLSGYTF. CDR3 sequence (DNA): TGTGCCAGCAGCTTAACAACACGTACTCTTCCGAATCCTCTTCTCAGCGGCTACACCTTC.

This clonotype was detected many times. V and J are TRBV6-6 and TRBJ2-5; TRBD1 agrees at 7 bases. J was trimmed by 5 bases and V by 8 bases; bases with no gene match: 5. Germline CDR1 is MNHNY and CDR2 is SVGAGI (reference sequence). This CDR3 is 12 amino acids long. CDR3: CASRQGGETQYF. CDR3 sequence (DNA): TGTGCCAGCCGACAGGGCGGTGAGACCCAGTACTTC.

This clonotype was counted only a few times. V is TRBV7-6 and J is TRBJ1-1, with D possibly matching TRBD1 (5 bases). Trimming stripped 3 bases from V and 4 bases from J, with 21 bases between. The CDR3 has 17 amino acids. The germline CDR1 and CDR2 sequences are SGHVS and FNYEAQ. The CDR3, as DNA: TGTGCCAGCAGCTTGTTCCGGGTTGGGGCCCTCCCCACTGAAGCTTTCTTT. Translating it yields CASSLFRVGALPTEAFF.

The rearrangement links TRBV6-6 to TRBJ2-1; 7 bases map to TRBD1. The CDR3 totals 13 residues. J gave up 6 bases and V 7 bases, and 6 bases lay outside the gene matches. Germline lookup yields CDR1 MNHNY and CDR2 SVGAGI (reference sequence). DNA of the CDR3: TGTGCCAGCACCTGGGACAGCACCAATGAGCAGTTCTTC. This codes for CASTWDSTNEQFF.

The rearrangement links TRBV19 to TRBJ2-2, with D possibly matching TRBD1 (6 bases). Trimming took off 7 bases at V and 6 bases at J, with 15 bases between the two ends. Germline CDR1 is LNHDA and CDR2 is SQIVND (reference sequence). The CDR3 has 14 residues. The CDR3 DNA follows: TGTGCCAGTATGGGACACGTCTTGGCCGGGGAGCTGTTTTTT. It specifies CASMGHVLAGELFF.

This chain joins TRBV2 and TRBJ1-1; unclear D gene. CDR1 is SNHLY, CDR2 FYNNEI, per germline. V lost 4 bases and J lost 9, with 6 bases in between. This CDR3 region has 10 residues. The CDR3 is CASSGRKAFF. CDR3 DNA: TGTGCCAGCAGTGGGAGAAAAGCTTTCTTT. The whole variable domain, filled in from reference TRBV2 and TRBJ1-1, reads EPEVTQTPSHQVTQMGQEVILRCVPISNHLYFYWYRQILGQKVEFLVSFYNNEISEKSEIFDDQFSVERPDGSNFTLKIRSTKLEDSAMYFCASSGRKAFFGQGTRLTVV.

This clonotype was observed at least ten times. The CDR3 DNA reads TGTGCCAGCAGCTTAGTGTGGGACGGAGCCTACGAGCAGTACTTC. Its translation is CASSLVWDGAYEQYF. V and J are TRBV7-2 and TRBJ2-7; D possibly uses TRBD1 or TRBD2 (5 bases each). V lost 1 base and J 2 bases, leaving 12 bases between the germline ends. Germline V CDR1 and CDR2: SGHTA, FQGNSA. There are 15 residues in the CDR3.

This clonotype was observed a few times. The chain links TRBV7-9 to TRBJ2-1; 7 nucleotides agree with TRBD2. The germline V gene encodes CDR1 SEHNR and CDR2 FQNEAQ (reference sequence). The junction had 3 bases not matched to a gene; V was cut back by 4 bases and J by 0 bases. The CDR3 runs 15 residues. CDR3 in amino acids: CASSSLAASYNEQFF. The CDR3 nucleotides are TGTGCCAGCAGCTCCCTAGCGGCCTCCTACAATGAGCAGTTCTTC.

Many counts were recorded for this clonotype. The CDR3 nucleotides read TGTGCCAGCAGCTTACCGGTGTCTTGGAGCGAGCAGTACTTC. Protein product: CASSLPVSWSEQYF. The genes are TRBV7-2 and TRBJ2-7; D ambiguous. Germline values: CDR1 SGHTA, CDR2 FQGNSA. V was clipped by 2 bases and J by 6 bases, with 14 bases between them. The CDR3 runs to 14 residues.